This T cell receptor beta chain derives from a study of cytomegalovirus exposure and HLA in healthy donors (dated by TCRdb to 2016 to 2017). Study-level background: In an earlier analysis of 587 of the donors, approximately 300 Gb of sequence data and 100 million or so unique TCR beta sequences from 180 million or so T cells were reported. An early release covering roughly 580 HLA-typed donors comprised roughly 300 gigabases of sequencing data and tens of millions of unique TCR sequences. Among the approximately 430 genotyped donors, approximately 76% belonged to the genetic ancestry cluster associated with self-reported Caucasian donors. The study aimed to test whether cataloging public T cell receptors could reveal signatures of past pathogen exposure. The study profiled the T cell repertoires of more than 500 subjects by immunosequencing and related them to cytomegalovirus serostatus. Besides the first cohort of roughly 660 subjects, a separate validation cohort made up of roughly 130 different subjects was used. The study combined high-throughput TCR immunosequencing, statistical association of individual TCRs with disease status, and machine learning to predict cytomegalovirus infection status. A later analysis re-analyzed previously published TCR beta repertoires from roughly 600 donors and added high-resolution HLA genotyping to study TCR occurrence patterns. Rather than using new phenotypic data, the later analysis identified candidate immune exposures from TCR beta sequences and from how often those sequences occurred across donors. An earlier analysis of 587 of the donors used high-throughput TCR beta sequencing to judge whether each TCR beta V gene segment behaved as functional or pseudogenic. Donor age, sex, ethnicity and CMV serostatus were compiled together with the repertoire data. A later genetic analysis used genome-wide SNP genotypes for about 60% of the roughly 700 donors, treating that subset as a discovery cohort. Every discovery cohort repertoire had been produced on one sequencing platform. HLA typing included class I and class II loci at four-digit resolution. Typing coverage differed by locus: A, B, C, DRB1 and DQB1 were typed in roughly 620-630 donors, DQA1 in 500 to 550, DPA1 in 600 to 610, and DPB1 in 400 to 480. About five DR-DQ haplotypes were handled as single units for association and clustering because linkage in the cohort was strong. Among about 400 genotyped donors of the cohort, an average of roughly 230,000 unique TCR beta nucleotide sequences was sequenced per donor, of which 15% to 20% were non-productive.

Measured from the cysteine to the phenylalanine, the CDR3 is 17 residues long. Only the CDR3 portion is preserved as DNA: 51 bases, with reading frame beginning at the first base. V is cut by 1 base and J by 0 bases, and the space between the germline ends is 14 bases. CDR1 is given as SGHTA and CDR2 as FQGNSA, both from the germline V gene. In total, approximately 610 healthy bone marrow donors made up the cohort. At the time of sampling, every cohort member was nominally healthy, though immune exposures that went unrecorded were likely present. The donor tested CMV seropositive, placing the donor among the roughly 300 seropositive members of the cohort. Every donor gave a peripheral blood sample, and the peripheral blood mononuclear cells from that sample were used for TCR beta sequencing. Genomic DNA was extracted from the blood cell samples with the Qiagen DNeasy Blood Extraction Kit. Library creation used the immunoSEQ multiplex PCR assay. The multiplex PCR relied on a mix of 60 forward primers for TCR Vbeta segments and 13 reverse primers for TCR Jbeta segments. Amplification of the CDR3 region of rearranged TCR beta genes was performed with a multiplex PCR assay on genomic DNA. The amplified TCR beta libraries were sequenced on the Illumina HiSeq System as 87-base-pair reads. From the authors' description of their analysis: A later analysis counted around 72 million unique TCR beta chains across the 650 to 700 repertoires, and around 9.9 million of these chains were shared by at least two donors. To remove PCR and sequencing errors, raw reads were error-corrected and collapsed into unique sequences using a nearest-neighbor algorithm that merged closely related sequences. V, D and J gene segments were assigned by aligning CDR3 sequences to IMGT reference sequences. For a sequence to be retained, a match of at least six nucleotides was required to both a V gene segment and a J gene segment. A rearrangement was called productive if the CDR3 had no stop codons and remained in frame with V and J, and every other rearrangement was called non-productive. CDR3 was defined by IMGT convention, running from the second conserved V-encoded cysteine to the conserved J-encoded phenylalanine. The earlier analysis of more than 450 of the donors excluded sequences that lacked an unambiguous match to a single V gene segment. An earlier analysis of approximately 590 of the donors classified V segments as functional when productive rearrangements were above 56.7% and as segregating when the standard deviation between donors was above 5%. A statistical classification framework was built to diagnose cytomegalovirus status from the catalog of TCR beta chain sequences. In a later analysis, V and J genes were assigned by comparing TCR nucleotide sequences against IMGT/GENE-DB human TR gene sequences. Using the TCRdist pipeline, a later analysis assigned CDR3 sequences along with most-parsimonious VDJ recombination scenarios. A later analysis defined each TCR beta chain by its CDR3 amino acid sequence plus V-gene family, and excluded reads lacking a unique V-gene family. To address suspected cross-contamination and a sequencing artifact, a later analysis removed 550 to 750 highly shared, low-generation-probability nucleotide sequences. In a later analysis, a clonal expansion index was calculated for each public chain from normalized within-repertoire ranks of inferred template counts. In a later analysis, generation probabilities were computed with a VDJ recombination model fitted to out-of-frame rearrangements, and the resulting probabilities were checked against IGoR. In a later analysis, hypergeometric tests were used to score TCR-TCR, TCR-HLA and TCR-CMV co-occurrence, with a repertoire-size bias correction applied to TCR pairs. False discovery rates were estimated in a later analysis by permuting HLA or CMV assignments 20 times. In a later analysis, co-occurring TCRs were grouped with DBSCAN, and TCRdist sequence similarity was added when clustering was performed within HLA-allele-positive subsets. Co-occurrence clustering excluded repertoires with fewer than 30,000 or more than 120,000 public chains, plus five with anomalous nucleotide sharing. TCRdb re-hosts the immuneACCESS table, in-frame sequences only. Its copies lack some clones; in the studies checked, an unresolved V gene accounts for under half of them, and the cause for the rest is not known. From that table come the V and J calls and clone size; the DNA was used to work out D and trimming. Here the sample has over 150,000 clones; about 76% occur a single time. The ten largest clones capture over 2.5% of the sample.

The paper's findings and limits, for the study overall: In vitro tests confirmed that a few of the cytomegalovirus-associated TCR beta chains recognize cytomegalovirus antigens. According to a later analysis, most CMV-associated TCR beta chains appeared to be HLA-restricted, and the HLA associations seemed to be driven largely by CMV exposure. Only TCR beta chains were sequenced in this cohort, and the absence of alpha or paired-chain data limited detectable features. In an earlier analysis of more than 500 of the donors, most TCR beta V segments appeared in productive rearrangements about 87% or about 30% of the time, broadly matching IMGT annotations. Linkage disequilibrium might explain the correlated functional status among segregating V segments, but an unknown experimental factor could not be ruled out. At a false discovery rate of 0.05, a later analysis linked around 15,000 TCR beta sequences to specific HLA alleles. According to a later analysis, TCR association rates differed among HLA loci, with DRB1 alleles showing the most associated TCRs and HLA-C alleles showing the fewest. The only immune exposure information available for the cohort was CMV serostatus. The classifier was reported to diagnose cytomegalovirus status with high specificity and sensitivity in both the original and validation cohorts. In a later genetic analysis, fewer N-insertions in productive TCRs were reported among donors in an Asian-associated ancestry cluster than the roughly 700-donor mean. Because some donors lacked HLA typing at each locus, the association tests relied only on the typed subset. Some IMGT-functional V segments, including TRBV6-2 and TRBV6-3, could not be told apart with the 87-base-pair reads, so those segments were excluded. Compared with equally common non-associated chains, HLA-associated TCR beta chains in a later analysis were more clonally expanded and had lower generation probabilities. Sequencing depth was assumed to be roughly uniform across donors in the presence/absence analyses, though that assumption may not hold. An association between a missense DCLRE1C variant and V-gene and J-gene trimming of TCR beta chains was found in a later genetic analysis and replicated in an independent cohort. Assigning TCR associations to individual alleles was difficult when HLA alleles, especially DR and DQ, strongly co-occurred. The authors suggested that the approach could potentially be generalized to other disease states and immunological phenotypes. The sequencing pipeline was judged likely to have produced a cluster of highly shared sequence variants as a technical artifact. While some public TCRs were present in many individuals, most TCR sequences turned up only very rarely across donors. A later analysis reported that several top co-occurrence clusters appeared linked to parvovirus B19, influenza, CMV and Epstein-Barr virus. A further reported finding was that TCR beta sequences accurately predicted the HLA-A and HLA-B alleles for most subjects in the first cohort. Because counts were too low, 15 to 20 rarely observed V segments, including chromosome 9 orphons, were left out of the earlier analysis of about 620 of the donors. In the study, some 160 TCR beta chains were listed as associated with cytomegalovirus.

A remark on this clone: Its cognate antigen has yet to be identified. Base qualities are not recorded, but no much larger clone differs from it by a single base.

The receptor was isolated from a woman aged 40 to 55 in good health and CMV-seropositive. The sequenced material came from PBMCs. This sequence uses TRBV7-2 and TRBJ2-3; possibly the D gene is TRBD2, per 5 matching bases. The nucleotide sequence reads as follows: TGTGCCAGCAGCTTAGGTGGGCGGGTCCCTAGCACAGATACGCAGTATTTT. Its amino acids are CASSLGGRVPSTDTQYF.